The 32 T cell receptor beta chains given below trace back to one sample, sequenced in a study of blood T cells in healthy people across ages. Next came a second PCR, run for about 6 to 11 cycles, which used a sample-barcoded 5' primer along with a J-beta primer mix. MiXCR was run by TCRdb on the 5' RACE reads, yielding one entry per CDR3 protein. There are about 780,000 distinct CDR3 sequences in the sample; about 45% occur only once, and 15% to 20% lies in the top ten. Sequencing was done on a sample of blood. The receptors come from a man older than 75 in good health.

V usage is TRBV6-2 or TRBV6-3 and J usage is TRBJ1-1, with D possibly being TRBD1 (6 bases). The germline V and J ends were trimmed by 7 bases and 4 bases, with 13 bases remaining between them. The CDR3 contains 13 residues. Germline CDR1 MNHEY, CDR2 SVGEGT. The CDR3 here is CASKLTGFTEAFF. The DNA of the CDR3 is TGTGCCAGCAAGCTCACAGGGTTCACTGAAGCTTTCTTT.

V and J are TRBV5-5 and TRBJ2-5; either TRBD1 or TRBD2 may supply D (5 bases each). CDR1 is SGHKS and CDR2 is YYEKEE in the germline V gene (reference sequence). CDR3 length: 11 residues. Trimming pared 3 bases from V and 5 bases from J, leaving 5 bases between. The DNA of the CDR3 is TGTGCCAGCAGCTGGGACGAGACCCAGTACTTC. It specifies CASSWDETQYF.

The chain recombines TRBV28 with TRBJ2-7; D call uncertain. Trimming removed 7 bases from V and 0 bases from J, with 10 bases in between. The CDR3 consists of 13 residues. Germline assignment: CDR1 MDHEN and CDR2 SYDVKM. CDR3 region: CASTMGLSYEQYF. The CDR3 bases are TGTGCCAGCACCATGGGCCTCTCCTACGAGCAGTACTTC.

The sample holds a few counts of this clonotype. The chain has TRBV19 and TRBJ1-5, with D unclear. Trimming took off 0 bases at V and 0 bases at J, with 9 bases between the two ends. This CDR3 comprises 16 residues. CDR1 LNHDA and CDR2 SQIVND come from the germline V gene (reference sequence). The CDR3 DNA follows: TGTGCCAGTAGTATAGATGCGCAGTATAGCAATCAGCCCCAGCATTTT. Translated, it gives CASSIDAQYSNQPQHF.

The J gene is TRBJ2-5, the V gene TRBV13, with 12 nucleotides matching TRBD2. The end of the DNA is better explained by TRBJ2-7, so the J call may be wrong. This CDR3 spans 16 amino acids. Germline loops: CDR1 PRHDT, CDR2 FYEKMQ (reference sequence). This chain's CDR3 is CASSLWGTSGRHEQYF. In DNA, the CDR3 is TGTGCCAGCAGCTTATGGGGGACTAGCGGGCGCCACGAGCAGTACTTC.

This rearrangement joins TRBV2 to TRBJ2-5; the D gene is possibly TRBD1 (5 bases). Germline values: CDR1 SNHLY, CDR2 FYNNEI. V lost 3 bases and J 2 bases, leaving 10 bases between the germline ends. This CDR3 has 14 residues. Here the CDR3 reads CASSEATVQETQYF. The CDR3 DNA follows: TGTGCCAGCAGTGAGGCGACAGTTCAAGAGACCCAGTACTTC.

The V gene is TRBV4-2, the J gene TRBJ2-1, with TRBD1 identical over 7 bases. This CDR3 is 16 amino acids long. The V segment lost 4 bases and the J segment 8 bases; nucleotides outside the gene matches: 14. The germline V gene has CDR1 LGHNA and CDR2 YNFKEQ. The CDR3 DNA reads as TGTGCCAGCAGCCGAAGTCCGACCAACAGGGGCTATGAGCAGTTCTTC. As protein: CASSRSPTNRGYEQFF.

Points on this clonotype: A much larger clone lies a single base off, so this may be a read error. The V call is TRBV30, the J call TRBJ2-1, with D possibly being TRBD1 (6 bases). With 2 bases removed from V and 10 bases from J, the gap between germline ends came to 18 bases. The germline V gene encodes CDR1 GTSNPN and CDR2 SVGIG (reference sequence). This CDR3 region has 14 residues. The CDR3 bases are TGTGCCTGGAGTCAAGGGGGACCAAACGGGGAGCAGTTCTTC. Translation: CAWSQGGPNGEQFF.

Details on this clonotype: An end of the junction does not agree with germline; a read error may underlie this. The rearrangement links TRBV11-3 to TRBJ2-1; TRBD1 is a possible D gene (5 bases). Germline lookup yields CDR1 SGHNT and CDR2 YENEEA. This CDR3 has 15 amino acids. CDR3 sequence (DNA): TGTGCCAGCAGCTTAAGGGGTAACTCCTACATTGAGCAGTTCTTC. This gives the protein CASSLRGNSYIEQFF.

CDR3 amino acids: CATSRDINYGYTF. In DNA form, the CDR3 reads TGTGCCACCAGCAGGGATATTAACTATGGCTACACCTTC. The chain uses TRBV15 and TRBJ1-2; D not certain. Germline V CDR1 and CDR2: LNHNV, YYDKDF (reference sequence). This CDR3 is built from 13 residues. V was cut by 3 bases and J by 1 base, with 6 bases left in between.

In this sample, this clonotype turned up a few times. The rearrangement links TRBV7-2 to TRBJ2-1; 8 bases align to TRBD2. The CDR3 extends over 14 amino acids. V dropped 5 bases and J dropped 6; count of bases not matched to a gene: 6. The germline gives CDR1 SGHTA, CDR2 FQGNSA. The CDR3 region is CASSASGTSNEQFF. CDR3 coding DNA: TGTGCCAGCAGCGCATCCGGGACTAGCAATGAGCAGTTCTTC.

This clonotype has more than one count but fewer than ten. The J gene is TRBJ2-3, the V gene TRBV11-3; TRBD1 matches at 11 bases. This CDR3 region has 18 residues. Trimming cost V 5 bases and J 0 bases; bases outside gene matches: 10. Germline loops: CDR1 SGHNT, CDR2 YENEEA. The DNA for the CDR3 is TGTGCCAGCAGCACGGGGACAGGGGGAAACCCTAGCACAGATACGCAGTATTTT. Translation gives CASSTGTGGNPSTDTQYF.

The genes are TRBV18 and TRBJ2-1; 7 bases are shared with TRBD1. V lost 8 bases, J lost 9 bases, and 7 bases stayed unmatched. Germline values: CDR1 KGHSH, CDR2 LQKENI. The CDR3 loop spans 12 amino acids. The CDR3 loop is CASASGGIEQFF. In nucleotides, the CDR3 is TGTGCCAGCGCATCAGGGGGAATTGAGCAGTTCTTC.

The chain joins TRBV24-1 to TRBJ2-1; 13 nucleotides match TRBD2. Germline assignment: CDR1 KGHDR and CDR2 SFDVKD. V lost 1 base, J lost 0 bases, and 5 bases stayed unmatched. This CDR3 comprises 19 residues. CDR3 protein: CATSDLGTSGKSSYNEQFF. In DNA form, the CDR3 reads TGTGCCACCAGTGATTTAGGGACTAGCGGGAAAAGCTCCTACAATGAGCAGTTCTTC.

This clonotype was observed a handful of times. The CDR3 DNA reads as TGTGCCAGCAGCGGGGGACTAGCGGGACTGGAGACCCAGTACTTC. Residues: CASSGGLAGLETQYF. This sequence joins TRBV28 and TRBJ2-5; 13 bases fit TRBD2. Germline loops: CDR1 MDHEN, CDR2 SYDVKM. The ends lost 6 bases at V and 5 bases at J; junction bases unmatched: 6. The CDR3 extends over 15 amino acids. Variable domain in full (rest from reference TRBV28 and TRBJ2-5): DVKVTQSSRYLVKRTGEKVFLECVQDMDHENMFWYRQDPGLGLRLIYFSYDVKMKEKGDIPEGYSVSREKKERFSLILESASTNQTSMYLCASSGGLAGLETQYFGPGTRLLVL.

The J gene is TRBJ2-4, the V gene TRBV3-1; D is perhaps TRBD1 (6 bases). Judging by the DNA end, TRBJ2-7 fits better; the J call may be wrong. CDR1 is LGHDT, CDR2 YNNKEL, per germline (reference sequence). The CDR3 is made up of 15 amino acids. CDR3 sequence (DNA): TGTGCCAGCAGCCAAGGGCCCGGGACAAAGTACGAGCAGTACTTC. This encodes CASSQGPGTKYEQYF.

The V gene is TRBV30, the J gene TRBJ1-4; D remains ambiguous. Trimming took off 0 bases at V and 7 bases at J, with 9 bases between the two ends. Germline CDR1 and CDR2: GTSNPN and SVGIG (reference sequence). CDR3 length equals 13 residues. The CDR3 loop reads CAWSVIGPEKLFF. DNA for the CDR3: TGTGCCTGGAGTGTAATTGGCCCTGAAAAACTGTTTTTT.

V gene TRBV7-2 combines with J gene TRBJ2-1, with D possibly TRBD2 on 6 matching bases. The CDR3 is made up of 13 amino acids. With 5 bases removed from V and 9 bases from J, the gap between germline ends came to 14 bases. Germline V gene lookup returns CDR1 SGHTA and CDR2 FQGNSA. The CDR3 protein is CASSPRPGGEQFF. CDR3 nucleotides: TGTGCCAGCAGCCCCCGCCCCGGGGGTGAGCAGTTCTTC.

The chain combines TRBV15 with TRBJ2-5; 7 nucleotides line up with TRBD1. Unmatched junction bases numbered 10, after V lost 1 base and J lost 2 bases. This CDR3 comprises 17 residues. Germline loops: CDR1 LNHNV, CDR2 YYDKDF (reference sequence). The CDR3 sequence: CATSRGPRDSLQETQYF. In nucleotides, the CDR3 is TGTGCCACCAGCAGAGGCCCTCGGGACAGCCTTCAAGAGACCCAGTACTTC.

Remarks on this clonotype: A junction end diverges from the germline sequence, so it may reflect a read error. The chain joins TRBV20-1 to TRBJ2-5; 9 bases are shared with TRBD2. CDR3 length: 15 amino acids. The germline V gene encodes CDR1 DFQATT and CDR2 SNEGSKA (reference sequence). This CDR3 reads CSTSGLAGRGETQYF. The CDR3 DNA follows: TGCAGTACTAGTGGGCTAGCGGGGAGAGGAGAGACCCAGTACTTC.

Of note for this clonotype: A junction end diverges from the germline sequence, so it may reflect a read error. This chain joins TRBV3-1 and TRBJ2-1; 9 bases match TRBD2. The V gene's germline CDR1 is LGHDT and CDR2 YNNKEL (reference sequence). This CDR3 has 15 residues. The CDR3 DNA is TGTGCCAACAGCCCCATGGTAGCGGGAGCCAATGAGCAGTTCTTC. It translates to CANSPMVAGANEQFF.

Of note for this clonotype: This may be a read error, as it is one base from a much larger clone. The DNA for the CDR3 is TGTGCCTGGAGTTCTCGGGTAGCGGGAGACAAAAATACGCAGTATTTT. This translates into CAWSSRVAGDKNTQYF. The J gene is TRBJ2-3, the V gene TRBV30; TRBD2 matches at 9 bases. CDR3 size: 16 residues. The germline CDR1 and CDR2 sequences are GTSNPN and SVGIG (reference sequence). The J segment lost 7 bases and the V segment lost 2 bases, leaving 13 bases of the junction unmatched.

The V and J genes are TRBV15 and TRBJ2-1; D is ambiguous. Looked up from germline, CDR1 is LNHNV and CDR2 is YYDKDF (reference sequence). CDR3 length: 13 amino acids. The V end was cut by 10 bases, the J end by 5 bases, with 15 bases between. The DNA of the CDR3 is TGTGCCATCTCGTACTACCGACACAATGAGCAGTTCTTC. Its protein product is CAISYYRHNEQFF. The variable domain in full, completed from reference TRBV15 and TRBJ2-1, reads DAMVIQNPRYQVTQFGKPVTLSCSQTLNHNVMYWYQQKSSQAPKLLFHYYDKDFNNEADTPDNFQSRRPNTSFCFLDIRSPGLGDTAMYLCAISYYRHNEQFFGPGTRLTVL.

This chain links TRBV20-1 with TRBJ2-1; TRBD2 matches 9 bases. CDR1 is DFQATT and CDR2 is SNEGSKA in the germline V gene (reference sequence). V dropped 0 bases and J dropped 9; count of bases not matched to a gene: 6. This CDR3 spans 14 amino acids. The CDR3 here is CSARDKREEGEQFF. CDR3 DNA: TGCAGTGCTAGAGACAAGCGGGAGGAAGGTGAGCAGTTCTTC.

The V call is TRBV6-5, the J call TRBJ2-3; D is uncertain. V shed 8 bases and J shed 6 bases, with 6 bases lying between them. The CDR3 sequence is 10 residues long. Germline loops: CDR1 MNHEY, CDR2 SVGAGI. CDR3 sequence (DNA): TGTGCCAGCGGCCATGATACGCAGTATTTT. Residues: CASGHDTQYF.

This clonotype was seen a few times. The chain is built from TRBV5-1 and TRBJ1-1; no clear D. The germline V and J ends were trimmed by 0 bases and 5 bases, with 11 bases remaining between them. This CDR3 has 14 residues. CDR1 and CDR2 from the germline V gene are SGHRS and YFSETQ. The CDR3 nucleotides read TGCGCCAGCAGCTTGGGAGGAGGACGGACTGAAGCTTTCTTT. Protein: CASSLGGGRTEAFF.

This chain joins TRBV20-1 and TRBJ2-3, with 15 bases that match TRBD2. V shed 4 bases and J 6 bases; nucleotides not matched to a gene: 5. This CDR3 is built from 15 residues. Germline CDR1 DFQATT, CDR2 SNEGSKA (reference sequence). The CDR3 DNA reads TGCAGTGCTACCGGGACTAGCGGGAGGAGGGATACGCAGTATTTT. Translating it yields CSATGTSGRRDTQYF.

The rearrangement uses TRBV18 and TRBJ2-5; D may match TRBD1 or TRBD2 (5 bases each). Germline assignment: CDR1 KGHSH and CDR2 LQKENI. The CDR3 is 15 amino acids. V was clipped by 6 bases and J by 2 bases, with 16 bases between them. The CDR3 DNA reads as TGTGCCAGCTCTCATACCGGGACCCAACAAGAGACCCAGTACTTC. Its protein product is CASSHTGTQQETQYF. Combining the CDR3 with reference TRBV18 and TRBJ2-5 gives the whole variable domain NAGVMQNPRHLVRRRGQEARLRCSPMKGHSHVYWYRQLPEEGLKFMVYLQKENIIDESGMPKERFSAEFPKEGPSILRIQQVVRGDSAAYFCASSHTGTQQETQYFGPGTRLLVL.

This clonotype was detected only a few times. This chain connects TRBV18 to TRBJ1-2, with D perhaps TRBD1 (5 bases). Trimming shortened V by 0 bases and J by 6 bases, and 8 bases separated the two germline ends. The germline V gene encodes CDR1 KGHSH and CDR2 LQKENI. CDR3 length: 13 amino acids. This CDR3 reads CASSPPGTDGYTF. In DNA, the CDR3 is TGTGCCAGCTCACCACCAGGGACGGATGGCTACACCTTC.

This clonotype appeared once. The chain links TRBV6-5 to TRBJ2-2; 14 nucleotides match TRBD2. With V trimmed by 2 bases and J by 4 bases, 9 bases remained unmatched. Germline V gene lookup returns CDR1 MNHEY and CDR2 SVGAGI. The CDR3 runs 19 residues. CDR3 in amino acids: CASSYEGLAGEMSTGELFF. CDR3 bases: TGTGCCAGCAGTTACGAGGGACTAGCGGGAGAGATGAGCACCGGGGAGCTGTTTTTT.

CDR3 nucleotide sequence: TGTGCCAGCAGTGAACAGACAGGCTCCGGGTTGGGCTCCTACAATGAGCAGTACTTC. Its protein product is CASSEQTGSGLGSYNEQYF. The gene calls are TRBV25-1 and TRBJ2-1; a possible D gene is TRBD1 (6 bases). The DNA end favors TRBJ2-7, so the J call may be wrong. Germline CDR1 reads MGHDK; CDR2 reads SYGVNS. The CDR3 covers 19 residues.

V usage is TRBV3-1 and J usage is TRBJ2-4, with D uncertain. The germline V gene has CDR1 LGHDT and CDR2 YNNKEL (reference sequence). The CDR3 has 13 residues. Trimming removed 2 bases at V and 5 bases at J, with 7 bases between. The CDR3 loop is CASSQNPQNIQYF. For the CDR3, the DNA is TGTGCCAGCAGCCAAAACCCCCAAAACATTCAGTACTTC.